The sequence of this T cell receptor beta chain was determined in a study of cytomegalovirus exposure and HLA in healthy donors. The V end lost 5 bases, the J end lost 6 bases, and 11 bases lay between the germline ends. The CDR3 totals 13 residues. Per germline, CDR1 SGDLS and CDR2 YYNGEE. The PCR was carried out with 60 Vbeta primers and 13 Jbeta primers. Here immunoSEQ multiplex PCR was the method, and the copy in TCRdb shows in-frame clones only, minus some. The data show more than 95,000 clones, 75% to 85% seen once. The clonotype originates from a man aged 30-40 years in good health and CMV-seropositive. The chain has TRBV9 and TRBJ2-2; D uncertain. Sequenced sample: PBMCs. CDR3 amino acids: CASSSLGPGELFF. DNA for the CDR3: TGTGCCAGCAGTAGTCTAGGTCCCGGGGAGCTGTTTTTT. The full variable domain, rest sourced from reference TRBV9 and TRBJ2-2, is DSGVTQTPKHLITATGQRVTLRCSPRSGDLSVYWYQQSLDQGLQFLIQYYNGEERAKGNILERFSAQQFPDLHSELNLSSLELGDSALYFCASSSLGPGELFFGEGSRLTVL.